The 28 T cell receptor beta chains presented below share a single source sample, sequenced in a study of cytomegalovirus exposure and HLA in healthy donors. In the PCR, 60 Vbeta and 13 Jbeta primers were used. Generated by immunoSEQ multiplex PCR, the TCRdb table keeps only in-frame clones and is missing some. Altogether about 110,000 clones are present, around 70% being singletons, with the ten largest covering under 6.5%. Sequencing was done on a sample of PBMCs. The receptors were sampled from a woman aged 70-85 years in good health and CMV-seropositive.

The chain links TRBV14 to TRBJ2-7, with TRBD1 matching over 7 bases. The CDR3 is 15 residues long. Trimming took 4 bases from V and 0 from J; bases not matched to a gene: 6. CDR1 and CDR2 (germline): SGHDN, FVKESK. CDR3 sequence: CASSPRQGSSYEQYF. The CDR3 DNA reads as TGTGCCAGCAGCCCACGACAGGGCAGCTCCTACGAGCAGTACTTC.

The rearrangement joins TRBV5-1 to TRBJ1-2, with 9 positions matching TRBD1. J was trimmed by 4 bases and V by 4 bases; bases with no gene match: 11. Germline CDR1 reads SGHRS; CDR2 reads YFSETQ. The CDR3 consists of 16 residues. The CDR3 loop is CASSLSGTGISYGYTF. Here the CDR3 DNA reads TGCGCCAGCAGCCTCTCTGGGACAGGGATTTCCTATGGCTACACCTTC.

This sequence joins TRBV4-2 and TRBJ2-1, with 10 bases matching TRBD2. This CDR3 contains 17 residues. J was trimmed by 4 bases and V by 4 bases; bases with no gene match: 10. Germline V gives CDR1 LGHNA, CDR2 YNFKEQ. The CDR3: CASSPLQGLAEYNEQFF. The CDR3 DNA sequence: TGTGCCAGCAGCCCCCTTCAAGGACTAGCGGAGTACAATGAGCAGTTCTTC.

This clone has a handful of counts. The chain links TRBV7-9 to TRBJ1-2; D possibly corresponds to TRBD1 (6 bases). V was cut by 5 bases and J by 3 bases, with 13 bases left in between. The CDR3 covers 14 residues. Germline CDR1 reads SEHNR; CDR2 reads FQNEAQ (reference sequence). CDR3 coding DNA: TGTGCCAGCAGCCCGCAAGGGGGGGACTATGGCTACACCTTC. This encodes CASSPQGGDYGYTF.

This clone has a handful of counts. V and J are TRBV5-1 and TRBJ2-1; 7 bases line up with TRBD2. J was trimmed by 0 bases and V by 4 bases; bases with no gene match: 4. This CDR3 spans 15 amino acids. In germline, CDR1 is SGHRS, CDR2 YFSETQ. CDR3 residues: CASSLGGSSYNEQFF. The DNA of the CDR3 is TGCGCCAGCAGCCTCGGGGGGAGCTCCTACAATGAGCAGTTCTTC.

V usage is TRBV7-8 and J usage is TRBJ2-7, with 13 bases fitting TRBD2. Germline V gene data show CDR1 as SGHVS and CDR2 as FQNEAQ. V dropped 5 bases and J dropped 2; count of bases not matched to a gene: 12. The CDR3 extends over 18 amino acids. The CDR3 reads CASSKKKRGLAGPYEQYF. The CDR3 DNA reads as TGTGCCAGCAGCAAAAAAAAACGGGGACTAGCGGGGCCCTACGAGCAGTACTTC.

V usage is TRBV5-6 and J usage is TRBJ1-2, with D possibly matching TRBD1 (6 bases). CDR3 length: 13 amino acids. V lost 3 bases, J lost 8 bases, and 14 bases lay in between. CDR1 is SGHDT, CDR2 YYEEEE, per germline. The CDR3 region has the DNA TGTGCCAGCAGCTCCGTAGACAGGCTGGGCTACACCTTC. Translating it yields CASSSVDRLGYTF.

This chain joins TRBV19 and TRBJ1-5, with 7 bases aligning to TRBD1. With V trimmed by 8 bases and J by 2 bases, 6 bases remained unmatched. The CDR3 extends over 14 amino acids. CDR1 LNHDA and CDR2 SQIVND come from the germline V gene (reference sequence). The DNA of the CDR3 is TGTGCCAGTTCCCGCACAGGGGGCAATCAGCCCCAGCATTTT. It specifies CASSRTGGNQPQHF.

This clone has a handful of counts. The gene calls are TRBV27 and TRBJ2-3, with unresolved D. V lost 1 base, J lost 1 base, and 12 bases lay in between. This CDR3 spans 16 amino acids. Germline V lookup: CDR1 MNHEY, CDR2 SMNVEV (reference sequence). The CDR3 reads CASSLFGGTRTDTQYF. CDR3 bases: TGTGCCAGCAGTTTATTTGGCGGAACACGCACAGATACGCAGTATTTT.

This clone was observed a single time. This chain links TRBV5-4 with TRBJ1-2, with D perhaps matching TRBD1 (6 bases). V lost 5 bases to trimming and J lost 8 bases, with 25 bases between them. The germline gives CDR1 SGHNT, CDR2 YYREEE (reference sequence). This CDR3 region has 16 residues. CDR3 protein: CASSLGGDTRLTGYTF. CDR3 nucleotides: TGTGCCAGCAGTCTGGGGGGGGACACACGCTTAACAGGCTACACCTTC.

The chain employs TRBV7-2 and TRBJ2-5; 8 nucleotides agree with TRBD2. This CDR3 has 17 residues. Germline values: CDR1 SGHTA, CDR2 FQGNSA. V shed 5 bases, J shed 1 base, and the junction held 12 bases outside the gene matches. CDR3 sequence (DNA): TGTGCCAGCAGCCCGTTCGGGGGGGCTGGTATCCAAGAGACCCAGTACTTC. Translation: CASSPFGGAGIQETQYF. The complete variable domain, with remaining parts taken from reference TRBV7-2 and TRBJ2-5, reads GAGVSQSPSNKVTEKGKDVELRCDPISGHTALYWYRQSLGQGLEFLIYFQGNSAPDKSGLPSDRFSAERTGGSVSTLTIQRTQQEDSAVYLCASSPFGGAGIQETQYFGPGTRLLVL.

This clone was recorded a few times. The chain joins TRBV19 to TRBJ2-5, with 7 bases fitting TRBD1. V was clipped by 6 bases and J by 12 bases; unmatched bases: 13. The germline V gene encodes CDR1 LNHDA and CDR2 SQIVND (reference sequence). The CDR3 sequence is 13 residues long. CDR3 sequence: CASSGTAPSQKYF. The CDR3 DNA follows: TGTGCCAGTAGCGGGACAGCTCCTAGCCAAAAGTACTTC.

The CDR3 nucleotides are TGTGCCAGCTCACTTATACAGGGGGCAGGTGACTATGGCTACACCTTC. Protein sequence: CASSLIQGAGDYGYTF. The rearrangement uses TRBV18 and TRBJ1-2; 9 nucleotides match TRBD1. Trimming took 4 bases from V and 3 from J; bases not matched to a gene: 9. The V gene's germline CDR1 is KGHSH and CDR2 LQKENI. CDR3 length equals 16 residues.

The gene calls are TRBV5-1 and TRBJ2-7; D gene unclear. Germline CDR1 reads SGHRS; CDR2 reads YFSETQ. Trimming left V 0 bases short and J 4 bases short, with 8 bases between. The CDR3 has 13 amino acids. The CDR3 bases are TGCGCCAGCAGCTTGGAAATCGGGTACGAGCAGTACTTC. Translated: CASSLEIGYEQYF.

Turning to this clone: Other DNA variants within this sample encode the same CDR3. The J gene is TRBJ2-5, the V gene TRBV7-9; tentative D call: TRBD1 (7 bases). Germline CDR1 reads SEHNR; CDR2 reads FQNEAQ (reference sequence). With 3 bases removed from V and 2 bases from J, the gap between germline ends came to 10 bases. This CDR3 comprises 14 residues. CDR3 region: CASSLAGGQETQYF. DNA of the CDR3: TGTGCCAGCAGCTTGGCAGGGGGGCAAGAGACCCAGTACTTC.

This chain connects TRBV7-2 to TRBJ2-7, with 7 bases that match TRBD1. V lost 4 bases to trimming and J lost 6 bases; unmatched junction nucleotides: 3. This CDR3 region has 12 residues. The germline V gene has CDR1 SGHTA and CDR2 FQGNSA. For the CDR3, the DNA is TGTGCCAGCAGCTCGGACAGGCTCGAGCAGTACTTC. It is translated as CASSSDRLEQYF.

This clone was counted between two and nine times. The chain couples TRBV30 to TRBJ1-2, with D hard to call. The CDR3 consists of 12 residues. The germline V gene encodes CDR1 GTSNPN and CDR2 SVGIG (reference sequence). Trimming removed 0 bases at V and 5 bases at J, with 7 bases between. CDR3 region: CAWSVLSYGYTF. In nucleotides, the CDR3 is TGTGCCTGGAGTGTACTCTCGTATGGCTACACCTTC. The whole variable domain, remainder taken from reference TRBV30 and TRBJ1-2, is SQTIHQWPATLVQPVGSPLSLECTVEGTSNPNLYWYRQAAGRGLQLLFYSVGIGQISSEVPQNLSASRPQDRQFILSSKKLLLSDSGFYLCAWSVLSYGYTFGSGTRLTVV.

The chain has TRBV18 and TRBJ1-1, with D maybe TRBD1 (5 bases). The CDR3 has 14 residues. CDR1 is KGHSH and CDR2 is LQKENI in the germline V gene. Trimming removed 1 base at V and 5 bases at J, with 11 bases between. This CDR3 reads CASSPQDQGTEAFF. DNA of the CDR3: TGTGCCAGCTCACCACAAGATCAGGGAACTGAAGCTTTCTTT.

The chain employs TRBV5-1 and TRBJ1-1; D gene uncertain. The CDR3 runs 14 residues. CDR1 is SGHRS and CDR2 is YFSETQ in the germline V gene. V was clipped by 3 bases and J by 0 bases, with 9 bases between them. This chain's CDR3 is CASSSPTVNTEAFF. DNA for the CDR3: TGCGCCAGCAGCTCCCCAACAGTGAACACTGAAGCTTTCTTT. Supplemented by reference TRBV5-1 and TRBJ1-1, the full variable domain reads KAGVTQTPRYLIKTRGQQVTLSCSPISGHRSVSWYQQTPGQGLQFLFEYFSETQRNKGNFPGRFSGRQFSNSRSEMNVSTLELGDSALYLCASSSPTVNTEAFFGQGTRLTVV.

Only a few counts were recorded for this clone. The rearrangement links TRBV5-5 to TRBJ2-5; D remains ambiguous. CDR3 length equals 13 residues. From germline, CDR1 is SGHKS and CDR2 YYEKEE (reference sequence). V was shortened by 2 bases and J by 5 bases, with 10 bases between the two germline ends. CDR3 nucleotide sequence: TGTGCCAGCAGCTTAGTGGTGCGGGAGACCCAGTACTTC. As protein: CASSLVVRETQYF.

The chain carries TRBV11-2 and TRBJ2-3; 9 bases agree with TRBD2. The ends lost 3 bases at V and 0 bases at J; junction bases unmatched: 10. The CDR3 is 18 residues long. Per the germline V gene, CDR1 is SGHAT and CDR2 is FQNNGV. CDR3 residues: CASSFRRGGRHSTDTQYF. CDR3 coding DNA: TGTGCCAGCAGCTTCCGGCGGGGGGGCCGACATAGCACAGATACGCAGTATTTT.

The chain combines TRBV18 with TRBJ1-1, with TRBD1 identical over 9 bases. Germline CDR1 reads KGHSH; CDR2 reads LQKENI. This CDR3 is 15 amino acids long. V was clipped by 6 bases and J by 11 bases; unmatched bases: 16. CDR3 sequence reads: CASSPRQGVRGGAFF. The CDR3 DNA is TGTGCCAGCTCTCCGCGACAGGGGGTCCGTGGAGGGGCTTTCTTT. Complete variable domain (other parts from reference TRBV18 and TRBJ1-1): NAGVMQNPRHLVRRRGQEARLRCSPMKGHSHVYWYRQLPEEGLKFMVYLQKENIIDESGMPKERFSAEFPKEGPSILRIQQVVRGDSAAYFCASSPRQGVRGGAFFGQGTRLTVV.

V gene TRBV6-6 combines with J gene TRBJ1-1; unclear D gene. CDR1 is MNHNY, CDR2 SVGAGI, per germline (reference sequence). The CDR3 is made up of 12 amino acids. The V end lost 5 bases, the J end lost 1 base, and 5 bases lay between the germline ends. CDR3 amino acids: CASSPQNTEAFF. The CDR3 nucleotides read TGTGCCAGCAGTCCCCAGAACACTGAAGCTTTCTTT.

The V call is TRBV7-2, the J call TRBJ2-7, with a weak D call TRBD1 (5 bases). The CDR3 has 14 amino acids. CDR1 and CDR2 (germline): SGHTA, FQGNSA. V gave up 5 bases and J gave up 5 bases, with 16 bases separating them. The CDR3 DNA is TGTGCCAGCAGCCAAAGGCAGGGATTCAACGAGCAGTACTTC. It yields the protein CASSQRQGFNEQYF.

This rearrangement joins TRBV6-6 to TRBJ1-5; D unclear. V dropped 7 bases and J dropped 1 base, with 8 bases sitting between them. Germline V gene lookup returns CDR1 MNHNY and CDR2 SVGAGI (reference sequence). The CDR3 totals 13 residues. The CDR3 sequence: CASTTLSNQPQHF. As DNA, the CDR3 is TGTGCCAGCACCACCCTAAGCAATCAGCCCCAGCATTTT.

This clone rates as medium-sized (0.01 to 0.1%). V gene TRBV12-5 combines with J gene TRBJ1-4; no definite D call. Germline V gene sequence: CDR1 LGHNT, CDR2 FRNRAP. This CDR3 comprises 13 residues. Between the trimmed V and J ends, which lost 1 base and 5 bases, there was a span of 5 bases. DNA of the CDR3: TGTGCTAGTGGTTTGGGGGAGAATGAAAAACTGTTTTTT. This codes for CASGLGENEKLFF.

The J gene is TRBJ2-3, the V gene TRBV30, with a tentative D call TRBD2 (7 bases). This CDR3 has 16 residues. Germline loops: CDR1 GTSNPN, CDR2 SVGIG (reference sequence). V dropped 0 bases and J dropped 5 bases, with 18 bases sitting between them. The CDR3 loop reads CAWSVRGGAGEDTQYF. In DNA form, the CDR3 reads TGTGCCTGGAGTGTAAGGGGGGGGGCCGGTGAAGATACGCAGTATTTT.

The rearrangement uses TRBV18 and TRBJ1-3; the D gene is possibly TRBD1 (5 bases). Trimming took off 2 bases at V and 1 base at J, with 15 bases between the two ends. Germline-derived CDR1 and CDR2 are KGHSH and LQKENI. The CDR3 loop spans 17 amino acids. Written as DNA, the CDR3 is TGTGCCAGCTCACCAATGGGGACTCAGGGTTCTGGAAACACCATATATTTT. It translates to CASSPMGTQGSGNTIYF.